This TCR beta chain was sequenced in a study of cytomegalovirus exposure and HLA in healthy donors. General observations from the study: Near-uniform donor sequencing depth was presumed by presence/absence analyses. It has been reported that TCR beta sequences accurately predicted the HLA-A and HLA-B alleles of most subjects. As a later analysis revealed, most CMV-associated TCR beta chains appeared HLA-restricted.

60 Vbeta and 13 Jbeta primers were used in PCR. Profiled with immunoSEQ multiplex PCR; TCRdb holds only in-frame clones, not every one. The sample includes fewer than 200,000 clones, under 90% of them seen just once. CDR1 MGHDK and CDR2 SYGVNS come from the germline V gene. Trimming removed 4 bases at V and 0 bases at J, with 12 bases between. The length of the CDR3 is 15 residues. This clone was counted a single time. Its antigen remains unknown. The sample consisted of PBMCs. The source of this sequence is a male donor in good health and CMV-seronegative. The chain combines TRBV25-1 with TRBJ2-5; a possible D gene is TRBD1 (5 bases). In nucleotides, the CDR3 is TGTGCCAGCAGTGTCTTCAGGGCCTACCAAGAGACCCAGTACTTC. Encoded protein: CASSVFRAYQETQYF.